The source of this T cell receptor beta chain is a study of T cell clonotyping in hematopoietic cell transplantation. Points from the study as a whole: Cells were unsorted, so CD4 and CD8 contributions were not separated. At the given depth, recipient repertoires were over 95% de novo clonotypes. Broader posttransplant TCR repertoire diversity was predicted by graft donor and pretransplant recipient Inverse Simpson Index values.

This clone was counted once. Its antigen is not identified. Trimming shortened V by 5 bases and J by 12 bases, and 22 bases separated the two germline ends. Germline assignment: CDR1 SGHTA and CDR2 FQGNSA. CDR3 length equals 15 residues. This table comes from immunoSEQ multiplex PCR, and its TCRdb copy is limited to in-frame clones, with some not included. Of more than 55,000 clones listed, approximately 94% are singletons. The receptor comes from a man aged 50-59 years in good health. Some clones in this sample may be carry-over from other donors' samples. The V call is TRBV7-2, the J call TRBJ2-2, with D maybe TRBD1 (7 bases). Sequenced input: peripheral blood mononuclear cells. In nucleotides, the CDR3 is TGTGCCAGCAGCCCGGGACAGAACCCCCGGGGGAAGCTGTTTTTT. This encodes CASSPGQNPRGKLFF.